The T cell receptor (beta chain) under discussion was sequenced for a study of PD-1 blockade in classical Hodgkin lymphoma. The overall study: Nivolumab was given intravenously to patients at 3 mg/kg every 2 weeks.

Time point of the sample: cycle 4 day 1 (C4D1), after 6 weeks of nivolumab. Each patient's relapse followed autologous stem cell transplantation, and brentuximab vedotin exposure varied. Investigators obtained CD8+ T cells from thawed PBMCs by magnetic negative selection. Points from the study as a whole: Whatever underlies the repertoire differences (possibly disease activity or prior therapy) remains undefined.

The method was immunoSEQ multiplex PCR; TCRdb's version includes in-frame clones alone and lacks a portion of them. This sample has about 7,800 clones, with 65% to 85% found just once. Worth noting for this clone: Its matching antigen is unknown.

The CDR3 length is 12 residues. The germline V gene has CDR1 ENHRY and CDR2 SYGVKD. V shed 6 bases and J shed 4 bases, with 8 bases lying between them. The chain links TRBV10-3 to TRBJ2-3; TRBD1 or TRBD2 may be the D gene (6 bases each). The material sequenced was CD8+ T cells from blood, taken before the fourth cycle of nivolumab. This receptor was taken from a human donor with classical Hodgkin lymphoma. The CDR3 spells CAIRGGSDTQYF. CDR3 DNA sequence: TGTGCCATCAGGGGGGGCTCAGATACGCAGTATTTT.